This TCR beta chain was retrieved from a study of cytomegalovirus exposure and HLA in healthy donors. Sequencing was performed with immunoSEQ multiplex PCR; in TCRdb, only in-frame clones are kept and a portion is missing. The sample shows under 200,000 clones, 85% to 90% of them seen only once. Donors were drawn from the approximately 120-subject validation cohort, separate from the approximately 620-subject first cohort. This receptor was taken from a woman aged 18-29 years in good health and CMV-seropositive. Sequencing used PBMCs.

The CDR3, as DNA: TGTGCCAGCAGCTTAAGGGCTAGCGGGAGCTCCTACGAGCAGTACTTC. Its translation is CASSLRASGSSYEQYF. This chain connects TRBV7-2 to TRBJ2-7; 10 nucleotides line up with TRBD2. Germline V gene lookup returns CDR1 SGHTA and CDR2 FQGNSA. The CDR3 runs to 16 residues. J was trimmed by 0 bases and V by 2 bases; bases with no gene match: 4.